Following are 30 T cell receptor beta chains from one sample sequenced in a study of shared clonotypes between healthy human individuals (dated by TCRdb to the early 2020s). The method behind the library was the immunoSEQ multiplex PCR assay. The clones in this table, taken by TCRdb from immuneACCESS, are in-frame only. Not every clone is retained; where verified, under half of the shortfall comes from an unresolved V gene, and the cause of the rest is unknown. Across this sample there are 190,000 or so clones, with 60% to 75% seen only once. The ten top clones hold 10% of the sample. Sequencing input: memory CD4+ T cells sorted from blood. This sample's cell subset or site label indicates: CD45RA-negative fraction. These receptors all come from a man under 40 in good health.

This chain joins TRBV10-2 and TRBJ2-1, with no clear D. V was clipped by 7 bases and J by 5 bases, with 18 bases between them. Germline CDR1 reads WSHSY; CDR2 reads SAAADI. The length of the CDR3 is 15 residues. The CDR3 loop reads CASTPDPKSNNEQFF. CDR3 in DNA: TGCGCCAGCACTCCGGACCCTAAAAGTAACAATGAGCAGTTCTTC.

This clone was seen repeatedly, ten times or more. V and J are TRBV7-8 and TRBJ2-6; 12 bases align to TRBD1. From germline, CDR1 is SGHVS and CDR2 FQNEAQ. The CDR3 has 19 amino acids. V lost 2 bases, J lost 1 base, and 6 bases stayed unmatched. CDR3 sequence (DNA): TGTGCCAGCAGCTTACGGGACAGGGGGCTAGGGTCTGGGGCCAACGTCCTGACTTTC. It is translated as CASSLRDRGLGSGANVLTF.

This clone appeared a single time. The chain has TRBV5-4 and TRBJ2-3; possibly TRBD2 for D (5 bases). CDR1 is SGHNT and CDR2 is YYREEE in the germline V gene (reference sequence). V dropped 6 bases and J dropped 4 bases, with 15 bases sitting between them. The CDR3 totals 14 residues. CDR3 amino acids: CASTAAQEADTQYF. CDR3 coding DNA: TGTGCCAGCACCGCGGCCCAGGAGGCAGATACGCAGTATTTT.

The genes are TRBV28 and TRBJ2-7; 9 nucleotides align to TRBD1. Germline V gives CDR1 MDHEN, CDR2 SYDVKM. Trimming took 5 bases from V and 2 from J; bases not matched to a gene: 16. There are 18 residues in the CDR3. This chain's CDR3 is CASSLPPGTGFRAYEQYF. In DNA, the CDR3 is TGTGCCAGCAGTCTCCCGCCCGGGACAGGGTTTAGGGCCTACGAGCAGTACTTC.

V is TRBV27 and J is TRBJ2-3, with D perhaps TRBD2 (5 bases). This CDR3 region has 14 residues. The germline CDR1 and CDR2 sequences are MNHEY and SMNVEV (reference sequence). Trimming stripped 6 bases from V and 2 bases from J, with 12 bases between. The CDR3 sequence is CASRRSGYTDTQYF. CDR3 nucleotide sequence: TGTGCCAGCAGGAGGTCGGGATACACAGATACGCAGTATTTT.

The chain has TRBV10-3 and TRBJ2-3; 7 nucleotides match TRBD1. This CDR3 spans 14 amino acids. V trimming: 0 bases; J trimming: 6 bases; junction bases outside the gene matches: 3. Looked up from germline, CDR1 is ENHRY and CDR2 is SYGVKD. The CDR3 bases are TGTGCCATCAGTGAGTCGACAGGGTGGGATACGCAGTATTTT. This translates into CAISESTGWDTQYF.

The CDR3: CASNPSPTYNEQFF. The CDR3 DNA reads as TGTGCCAGCAACCCTAGCCCCACCTACAATGAGCAGTTCTTC. The genes are TRBV11-1 and TRBJ2-1, with D perhaps TRBD2 (5 bases). Looked up from germline, CDR1 is SGHAT and CDR2 is FQDESV (reference sequence). This CDR3 region has 14 residues. V dropped 7 bases and J dropped 2 bases, with 12 bases sitting between them.

This clone was observed once. The genes are TRBV7-9 and TRBJ2-2; maybe TRBD1 (5 bases). The CDR3 is 14 residues long. Germline values: CDR1 SEHNR, CDR2 FQNEAQ (reference sequence). With 4 bases removed from V and 1 base from J, the gap between germline ends came to 7 bases. The DNA of the CDR3 is TGTGCCAGCAGCTACGGACAGAACACCGGGGAGCTGTTTTTT. Encoded protein: CASSYGQNTGELFF.

The chain recombines TRBV9 with TRBJ2-5; 10 bases align to TRBD2. Germline trimming cut 3 bases from V and 4 bases from J; bases unmatched to any gene: 6. CDR1 and CDR2 from the germline V gene are SGDLS and YYNGEE. This CDR3 spans 15 amino acids. The CDR3 DNA follows: TGTGCCAGCAGCGGCCTAAGCGGGAGGGGAGAGACCCAGTACTTC. It codes for CASSGLSGRGETQYF.

There are a few counts of this clone. V usage is TRBV29-1 and J usage is TRBJ2-1; D gene uncertain. Germline lookup yields CDR1 SQVTM and CDR2 ANQGSEA. The V end was cut by 7 bases, the J end by 5 bases, with 6 bases between. This CDR3 is 10 amino acids long. The CDR3 DNA is TGCAGCGCCTTCGACAATGAGCAGTTCTTC. It translates to CSAFDNEQFF.

The rearrangement joins TRBV7-8 to TRBJ2-7; no clear D. Germline V gives CDR1 SGHVS, CDR2 FQNEAQ. The CDR3 contains 13 residues. Trimming took off 8 bases at V and 2 bases at J, with 13 bases between the two ends. The CDR3 loop is CASARAKTYEQYF. The CDR3 DNA reads as TGTGCCAGCGCTAGGGCCAAGACCTACGAGCAGTACTTC.

This clone has a count of ten or more. V is TRBV4-3 and J is TRBJ2-1, with D perhaps TRBD1 or TRBD2 (5 bases each). The CDR3 has 16 amino acids. Looked up from germline, CDR1 is LGHNA and CDR2 is YSLEER. Trimming took 0 bases from V and 7 from J, leaving 16 bases between them. The CDR3 reads CASSQDGAGPNNEQFF. The CDR3 nucleotides read TGCGCCAGCAGCCAAGATGGGGCGGGCCCAAATAATGAGCAGTTCTTC.

This clone has only one observation. The rearrangement links TRBV6-5 to TRBJ1-2, with no clear D. CDR3 length: 15 residues. V was shortened by 6 bases and J by 4 bases, with 18 bases between the two germline ends. Germline lookup yields CDR1 MNHEY and CDR2 SVGAGI. Written as DNA, the CDR3 is TGTGCCAGCAGAAACCCGTGGGAGGAGGCCTATGGCTACACCTTC. Protein sequence: CASRNPWEEAYGYTF.

The rearrangement uses TRBV11-3 and TRBJ2-3; TRBD1 matches at 10 bases. V trimming: 2 bases; J trimming: 5 bases; junction bases outside the gene matches: 10. Germline CDR1 and CDR2: SGHNT and YENEEA. The CDR3 runs 17 residues. CDR3 nucleotide sequence: TGTGCCAGCAGCTTACGGTTGTTTGGGACAGGGGTAGATACGCAGTATTTT. This gives the protein CASSLRLFGTGVDTQYF.

The J gene is TRBJ2-5, the V gene TRBV5-6, with no clear D. The length of the CDR3 is 12 residues. Germline lookup yields CDR1 SGHDT and CDR2 YYEEEE. The ends were cut back, 1 base at V and 7 bases at J, with 8 bases in the middle. The CDR3 protein is CASSLLGRTQYF. CDR3 coding DNA: TGTGCCAGCAGCTTGTTGGGTAGGACCCAGTACTTC.

J is TRBJ2-1 and V is TRBV7-9, with 9 bases that match TRBD2. Germline loops: CDR1 SEHNR, CDR2 FQNEAQ (reference sequence). The CDR3 sequence is 14 residues long. The junction had 7 bases not matched to a gene; V was cut back by 7 bases and J by 6 bases. The CDR3 DNA is TGTGCCAGCATTGCGGGAGGGCCGGGCAATGAGCAGTTCTTC. It translates to CASIAGGPGNEQFF.

The chain recombines TRBV7-4 with TRBJ1-4; 8 bases fit TRBD1. V was pared by 5 bases and J by 5 bases, with 4 bases of the junction left unmatched. Germline-derived CDR1 and CDR2 are SGHVT and SQSDAQ. The CDR3 runs to 14 residues. CDR3 bases: TGTGCCAGCAGCAAGGACAGGGAGAATGAAAAACTGTTTTTT. This translates into CASSKDRENEKLFF. Complete variable domain (other parts from reference TRBV7-4 and TRBJ1-4): GAGVSQSPRYKVAKRGRDVALRCDSISGHVTLYWYRQTLGQGSEVLTYSQSDAQRDKSGRPSGRFSAERPERSVSTLKIQRTEQGDSAVYLCASSKDRENEKLFFGSGTQLSVL.

The V and J genes are TRBV5-6 and TRBJ1-2, with D possibly TRBD1 on 5 matching bases. This CDR3 contains 13 residues. The germline CDR1 and CDR2 sequences are SGHDT and YYEEEE. V was clipped by 4 bases and J by 2 bases, with 9 bases between them. CDR3: CASSPGRNYGYTF. DNA for the CDR3: TGTGCCAGCAGCCCGGGACGGAACTATGGCTACACCTTC.

This chain connects TRBV14 to TRBJ2-5; D gene uncertain. Germline CDR1 and CDR2: SGHDN and FVKESK. The CDR3 is made up of 15 amino acids. V was clipped by 1 base and J by 3 bases, with 12 bases between them. The CDR3 loop is CASSQGSYSEETQYF. CDR3 DNA: TGTGCCAGCAGCCAAGGCTCGTACTCCGAAGAGACCCAGTACTTC.

The rearrangement joins TRBV12-5 to TRBJ1-5; TRBD1 is a possible D gene (5 bases). Trimming stripped 0 bases from V and 1 base from J, with 16 bases between. The CDR3 extends over 18 amino acids. CDR1 is LGHNT, CDR2 FRNRAP, per germline. The CDR3, as DNA: TGTGCTAGTGGTTTGGTGGCAGGGTTGGGAGAAAGCAATCAGCCCCAGCATTTT. Translation gives CASGLVAGLGESNQPQHF.

This clone was detected only once. V usage is TRBV5-1 and J usage is TRBJ2-7; D gene uncertain. CDR1 and CDR2 (germline): SGHRS, YFSETQ. Trimming pared 3 bases from V and 4 bases from J, leaving 5 bases between. This CDR3 region has 11 residues. CDR3 in amino acids: CASSSEYEQYF. For the CDR3, the DNA is TGCGCCAGCAGCTCCGAATACGAGCAGTACTTC.

The chain is built from TRBV18 and TRBJ1-5; 9 nucleotides line up with TRBD1. Germline V gene lookup returns CDR1 KGHSH and CDR2 LQKENI. With 5 bases clipped from V and 5 bases from J, the junction kept 4 bases outside the gene matches. This CDR3 comprises 14 residues. This chain's CDR3 is CASSGDRAYQPQHF. The CDR3 DNA sequence: TGTGCCAGCTCAGGGGACAGGGCGTATCAGCCCCAGCATTTT.

V usage is TRBV7-6 and J usage is TRBJ2-1; 12 nucleotides line up with TRBD2. The V and J ends lost 5 bases and 7 bases, in that order; junction bases with no gene match: 6. The germline CDR1 and CDR2 sequences are SGHVS and FNYEAQ. The CDR3 is 15 residues long. In DNA form, the CDR3 reads TGTGCCAGCAGCCTGTGGACTAGCGGGACGAATGAGCAGTTCTTC. Translation: CASSLWTSGTNEQFF.

The chain combines TRBV14 with TRBJ1-5; 8 positions agree with TRBD1. The CDR3 consists of 14 residues. Trimming took 8 bases from V and 6 from J; bases not matched to a gene: 9. Germline loops: CDR1 SGHDN, CDR2 FVKESK. The CDR3 protein is CASSPGQAAQPQHF. As DNA, the CDR3 is TGTGCCAGCTCGCCGGGACAGGCGGCTCAGCCCCAGCATTTT. Filled out from reference TRBV14 and TRBJ1-5, the complete variable domain reads EAGVTQFPSHSVIEKGQTVTLRCDPISGHDNLYWYRRVMGKEIKFLLHFVKESKQDESGMPNNRFLAERTGGTYSTLKVQPAELEDSGVYFCASSPGQAAQPQHFGDGTRLSIL.

The J gene is TRBJ2-3, the V gene TRBV5-1, with D tentatively TRBD1 (6 bases). Germline V gene sequence: CDR1 SGHRS, CDR2 YFSETQ. Trimming stripped 4 bases from V and 6 bases from J, with 15 bases between. There are 14 residues in the CDR3. CDR3 loop: CASSQTGFPDTQYF. The CDR3 nucleotides read TGCGCCAGCAGCCAAACAGGGTTCCCCGATACGCAGTATTTT.

The rearrangement joins TRBV6-1 to TRBJ1-2; D call uncertain. The CDR3 length is 12 residues. With 4 bases removed from V and 3 bases from J, the gap between germline ends came to 6 bases. Germline V gene data show CDR1 as MNHNS and CDR2 as SASEGT. In DNA form, the CDR3 reads TGTGCCAGCAGTGTCGGGGACTATGGCTACACCTTC. It codes for CASSVGDYGYTF.

In this sample, this clone turned up a few times. The chain combines TRBV14 with TRBJ2-4, with D perhaps TRBD2 (5 bases). V shed 1 base and J shed 6 bases, with 7 bases lying between them. Germline CDR1 SGHDN, CDR2 FVKESK. This CDR3 has 13 residues. This CDR3 is CASSQGAVNIQYF. The CDR3 bases are TGTGCCAGCAGCCAAGGAGCGGTAAACATTCAGTACTTC.

The table lists this clone with a few counts. This chain joins TRBV10-1 and TRBJ1-4, with D uncertain. CDR1 and CDR2 (germline): WNHNN, SYGVQD (reference sequence). The CDR3 loop spans 8 amino acids. CDR3 amino acids: CVDRKLFF. The CDR3 nucleotides are TGCGTGGATCGCAAACTGTTTTTT.

V and J are TRBV7-9 and TRBJ2-7; D is undetermined. Trimming took off 0 bases at V and 5 bases at J, with 5 bases between the two ends. In germline, CDR1 is SEHNR, CDR2 FQNEAQ (reference sequence). This CDR3 is 12 amino acids long. In nucleotides, the CDR3 is TGTGCCAGCAGCTTAGCGTCAAACGAGCAGTACTTC. Translation: CASSLASNEQYF.

This chain links TRBV10-1 with TRBJ1-5; 10 bases agree with TRBD1. CDR1 is WNHNN and CDR2 is SYGVQD in the germline V gene (reference sequence). The CDR3 runs 13 residues. V was clipped by 6 bases and J by 9 bases; unmatched bases: 5. The CDR3 sequence: CASSGQGGSPQHF. CDR3 nucleotides: TGCGCCAGCAGCGGACAGGGGGGATCGCCCCAGCATTTT.